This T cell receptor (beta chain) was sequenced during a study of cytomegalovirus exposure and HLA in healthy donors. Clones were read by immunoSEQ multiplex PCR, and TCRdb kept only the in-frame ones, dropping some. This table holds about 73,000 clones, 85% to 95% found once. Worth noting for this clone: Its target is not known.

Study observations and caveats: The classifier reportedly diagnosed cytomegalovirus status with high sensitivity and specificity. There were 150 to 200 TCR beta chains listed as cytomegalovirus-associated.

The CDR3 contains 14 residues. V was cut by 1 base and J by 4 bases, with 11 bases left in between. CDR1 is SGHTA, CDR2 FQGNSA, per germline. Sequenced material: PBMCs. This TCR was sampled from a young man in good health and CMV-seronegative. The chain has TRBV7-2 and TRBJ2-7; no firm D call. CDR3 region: CASSLDPGTYEQYF. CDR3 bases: TGTGCCAGCAGCTTAGATCCAGGAACTTACGAGCAGTACTTC.